These T cell receptor beta chains were read from a single sample in a study of blood T cell repertoires in COVID-19. Libraries were prepared by immunoSEQ multiplex PCR; TCRdb keeps only in-frame clonotypes and omits some of them. This table holds about 45,000 clones, 85% found once. Sequences were obtained from peripheral blood. The receptor set was obtained from a man aged 45-65 years with active COVID-19. Both conserved end residues are part of each CDR3. The order of the fields is J gene, clone size, D gene, V gene, CDR3 protein, CDR3 DNA. The D gene is left open where the match is weak. Some rows mark clone size as missing; the rest say once, few, many or name a class of expanded clone.

j_gene: TRBJ1-5
abundance: NA
d_gene: TRBD1
v_gene: TRBV7-2
CDR3aa: CASRGQGNQPQHF
CDR3nt: TGTGCCAGCAGGGGACAGGGCAATCAGCCCCAGCATTTT

j_gene: TRBJ1-4
abundance: NA
d_gene: TRBD1
v_gene: TRBV7-6
CDR3aa: CASSLETGVDEKLFF
CDR3nt: TGTGCCAGCAGCTTGGAGACAGGGGTAGATGAAAAACTGTTTTTT

j_gene: TRBJ1-1
abundance: NA
d_gene: NA
v_gene: TRBV5-1
CDR3aa: CASSLEVRGLVTEAFF
CDR3nt: TGCGCCAGCAGCTTGGAGGTTAGGGGCCTGGTCACTGAAGCTTTCTTT

j_gene: TRBJ1-1
abundance: once
d_gene: NA
v_gene: TRBV5-1
CDR3aa: CASSLGGGMNTEAFF
CDR3nt: TGCGCCAGCAGCTTGGGGGGCGGGATGAACACTGAAGCTTTCTTT

j_gene: TRBJ1-3
abundance: NA
d_gene: NA
v_gene: TRBV30
CDR3aa: CAGTQGKTPSGNTIYF
CDR3nt: TGTGCCGGAACACAGGGTAAAACGCCCTCTGGAAACACCATATATTTT

j_gene: TRBJ2-3
abundance: NA
d_gene: NA
v_gene: TRBV4-2
CDR3aa: CASLRGATDTQYF
CDR3nt: TGTGCCAGCCTGCGGGGTGCGACAGATACGCAGTATTTT

j_gene: TRBJ1-2
abundance: NA
d_gene: NA
v_gene: TRBV6-5
CDR3aa: CASRARTMGYTF
CDR3nt: TGTGCCAGCAGGGCGAGAACTATGGGCTACACCTTC

j_gene: TRBJ2-3
abundance: NA
d_gene: TRBD1
v_gene: TRBV5-4
CDR3aa: CASSVDRGLGTDTQYF
CDR3nt: TGTGCCAGCAGTGTGGACAGGGGGCTGGGCACAGATACGCAGTATTTT

j_gene: TRBJ1-1
abundance: NA
d_gene: TRBD1
v_gene: TRBV28
CDR3aa: CASRGQLNTEAFF
CDR3nt: TGTGCCAGCAGGGGACAGCTGAACACTGAAGCTTTCTTT

j_gene: TRBJ2-5
abundance: NA
d_gene: NA
v_gene: TRBV6-2/TRBV6-3
CDR3aa: CASSYLGGYQETQYF
CDR3nt: TGTGCCAGCAGTTACTTAGGGGGTTACCAAGAGACCCAGTACTTC

j_gene: TRBJ1-5
abundance: medium-sized
d_gene: TRBD1
v_gene: TRBV2
CDR3aa: CASRAGQGYNQPQHF
CDR3nt: TGTGCCAGCAGGGCAGGACAGGGTTACAATCAGCCCCAGCATTTT

j_gene: TRBJ2-1
abundance: NA
d_gene: NA
v_gene: TRBV28
CDR3aa: CASRAGRSYNEQFF
CDR3nt: TGTGCCAGCAGAGCGGGCCGCTCCTACAATGAGCAGTTCTTC

j_gene: TRBJ2-7
abundance: NA
d_gene: NA
v_gene: TRBV2
CDR3aa: CASIPGGLTYEQYF
CDR3nt: TGTGCCAGCATACCGGGGGGCCTTACCTACGAGCAGTACTTC

j_gene: TRBJ1-1
abundance: few
d_gene: NA
v_gene: TRBV19
CDR3aa: CATRTPQRDSTEAFF
CDR3nt: TGTGCCACCAGAACTCCCCAGAGGGACTCCACTGAAGCTTTCTTT

j_gene: TRBJ2-7
abundance: NA
d_gene: TRBD2
v_gene: TRBV18
CDR3aa: CASSPGLAGERDEQYF
CDR3nt: TGTGCCAGCTCACCGGGACTAGCGGGAGAACGGGACGAGCAGTACTTC

j_gene: TRBJ2-5
abundance: NA
d_gene: TRBD1
v_gene: TRBV4-1
CDR3aa: CASSQTRDSKETQYF
CDR3nt: TGCGCCAGCAGCCAAACCCGGGACAGTAAAGAGACCCAGTACTTC

j_gene: TRBJ2-7
abundance: NA
d_gene: NA
v_gene: TRBV15
CDR3aa: CATSRDLGDEQYF
CDR3nt: TGTGCCACCAGCAGAGATCTCGGGGACGAGCAGTACTTC

j_gene: TRBJ2-6
abundance: NA
d_gene: NA
v_gene: TRBV7-3
CDR3aa: CASSLGLSGANVLTF
CDR3nt: TGTGCCAGCAGCCTGGGCCTCTCTGGGGCCAACGTCCTGACTTTC

j_gene: TRBJ2-7
abundance: NA
d_gene: TRBD2
v_gene: TRBV27
CDR3aa: CASSFRPSGLAGGSEQYF
CDR3nt: TGTGCCAGCAGTTTTCGTCCATCTGGACTAGCGGGAGGCAGCGAGCAGTACTTC

j_gene: TRBJ1-5
abundance: NA
d_gene: NA
v_gene: TRBV28
CDR3aa: CASSLPARVRSNQPQHF
CDR3nt: TGTGCCAGCAGTTTACCCGCCAGGGTGAGAAGCAATCAGCCCCAGCATTTT

j_gene: TRBJ2-5
abundance: NA
d_gene: TRBD2
v_gene: TRBV3-1/TRBV3-2
CDR3aa: CASSQGLAGVETQYF
CDR3nt: TGTGCCAGCAGCCAAGGACTAGCGGGAGTAGAGACCCAGTACTTC

j_gene: TRBJ2-1
abundance: NA
d_gene: TRBD1
v_gene: TRBV9
CDR3aa: CASSGRQGKVDEQFF
CDR3nt: TGTGCCAGCAGCGGGCGACAGGGGAAGGTAGATGAGCAGTTCTTC

j_gene: TRBJ2-6
abundance: NA
d_gene: NA
v_gene: TRBV7-3
CDR3aa: CASSLDNSGANVLTF
CDR3nt: TGTGCCAGCAGCCTGGACAACTCTGGGGCCAACGTCCTGACTTTC

j_gene: TRBJ2-1
abundance: NA
d_gene: TRBD2
v_gene: TRBV7-6
CDR3aa: CASSHGTVGLAGVNEQFF
CDR3nt: TGTGCCAGCAGCCACGGGACAGTAGGACTAGCGGGAGTCAATGAGCAGTTCTTC

j_gene: TRBJ1-2
abundance: NA
d_gene: TRBD1
v_gene: TRBV7-6
CDR3aa: CASSPGTGSGGYTF
CDR3nt: TGTGCCAGCAGCCCGGGGACAGGGAGCGGTGGCTACACCTTC

j_gene: TRBJ2-7
abundance: NA
d_gene: NA
v_gene: TRBV28
CDR3aa: CASSSLNLYEQYF
CDR3nt: TGTGCCAGCAGTTCCCTAAACTTATACGAGCAGTACTTC

j_gene: TRBJ1-5
abundance: few
d_gene: NA
v_gene: TRBV12-3/TRBV12-4
CDR3aa: CASSFDPSQPQHF
CDR3nt: TGTGCCAGCAGTTTTGATCCCAGTCAGCCCCAGCATTTT

j_gene: TRBJ2-3
abundance: NA
d_gene: TRBD2
v_gene: TRBV7-2
CDR3aa: CASSILAGGSTDTQYF
CDR3nt: TGTGCCAGCAGCATACTAGCGGGCGGAAGCACAGATACGCAGTATTTT

j_gene: TRBJ2-7
abundance: NA
d_gene: TRBD1
v_gene: TRBV6-6
CDR3aa: CASSKGTDYEQYF
CDR3nt: TGTGCCAGCAGTAAAGGGACAGACTACGAGCAGTACTTC

j_gene: TRBJ2-5
abundance: NA
d_gene: TRBD2
v_gene: TRBV28
CDR3aa: CASRNILGLAEETQYF
CDR3nt: TGTGCCAGCAGAAACATATTAGGACTAGCGGAAGAGACCCAGTACTTC

j_gene: TRBJ1-1
abundance: NA
d_gene: TRBD1
v_gene: TRBV6-5
CDR3aa: CASSLRGQGYTEAFF
CDR3nt: TGTGCCAGCAGTCTTCGGGGACAGGGCTACACTGAAGCTTTCTTT

j_gene: TRBJ1-1
abundance: NA
d_gene: NA
v_gene: TRBV15
CDR3aa: CATSREGFLNTEAFF
CDR3nt: TGTGCCACCAGCAGAGAGGGCTTTCTGAACACTGAAGCTTTCTTT

j_gene: TRBJ2-3
abundance: NA
d_gene: NA
v_gene: TRBV5-1
CDR3aa: CASSSGLDTQYF
CDR3nt: TGCGCCAGCTCCTCCGGGTTGGATACGCAGTATTTT

j_gene: TRBJ2-1
abundance: NA
d_gene: NA
v_gene: TRBV13
CDR3aa: CASSTRDSRRSHNEQFF
CDR3nt: TGTGCCAGCAGCACCCGGGACTCGAGACGATCCCACAATGAGCAGTTCTTC

j_gene: TRBJ2-1
abundance: NA
d_gene: NA
v_gene: TRBV29-1
CDR3aa: CSPSTGYEQFF
CDR3nt: TGCAGCCCAAGTACAGGGTATGAGCAGTTCTTC

j_gene: TRBJ2-1
abundance: medium-sized
d_gene: TRBD2
v_gene: TRBV4-2
CDR3aa: CASSQVEAGDYNEQFF
CDR3nt: TGTGCCAGCAGCCAAGTAGAAGCGGGGGACTACAATGAGCAGTTCTTC

j_gene: TRBJ2-1
abundance: NA
d_gene: NA
v_gene: TRBV4-3
CDR3aa: CASSQDRNNEQFF
CDR3nt: TGCGCCAGCAGCCAAGACAGGAACAATGAGCAGTTCTTC

j_gene: TRBJ1-2
abundance: NA
d_gene: TRBD1
v_gene: TRBV4-3
CDR3aa: CASSQVSGTGAAWRGYTF
CDR3nt: TGCGCCAGCAGCCAAGTTTCAGGGACAGGGGCTGCTTGGCGAGGCTACACCTTC

j_gene: TRBJ2-3
abundance: NA
d_gene: TRBD2
v_gene: TRBV7-3
CDR3aa: CASSLNPFRAGVADTQYF
CDR3nt: TGTGCCAGCAGCTTAAACCCCTTCCGAGCGGGGGTAGCAGATACGCAGTATTTT

j_gene: TRBJ2-3
abundance: NA
d_gene: NA
v_gene: TRBV7-3
CDR3aa: CASSGGVGDTQYF
CDR3nt: TGTGCCAGCAGCGGCGGGGTGGGAGATACGCAGTATTTT

j_gene: TRBJ2-7
abundance: NA
d_gene: TRBD1
v_gene: TRBV24-1
CDR3aa: CATSDPGQGSNEQYF
CDR3nt: TGTGCCACCAGTGACCCGGGACAGGGGAGCAACGAGCAGTACTTC

j_gene: TRBJ2-7
abundance: NA
d_gene: TRBD2
v_gene: TRBV4-2
CDR3aa: CASSQDWASGFSYEQYF
CDR3nt: TGTGCCAGCAGCCAAGATTGGGCTAGCGGATTCTCCTACGAGCAGTACTTC

j_gene: TRBJ1-1
abundance: NA
d_gene: NA
v_gene: TRBV29-1
CDR3aa: CSTRAGVGNTEAFF
CDR3nt: TGCAGCACAAGAGCAGGGGTGGGGAACACTGAAGCTTTCTTT

j_gene: TRBJ2-2
abundance: NA
d_gene: NA
v_gene: TRBV10-3
CDR3aa: CAIRQASGELFF
CDR3nt: TGTGCCATCAGACAGGCCAGCGGGGAGCTGTTTTTT